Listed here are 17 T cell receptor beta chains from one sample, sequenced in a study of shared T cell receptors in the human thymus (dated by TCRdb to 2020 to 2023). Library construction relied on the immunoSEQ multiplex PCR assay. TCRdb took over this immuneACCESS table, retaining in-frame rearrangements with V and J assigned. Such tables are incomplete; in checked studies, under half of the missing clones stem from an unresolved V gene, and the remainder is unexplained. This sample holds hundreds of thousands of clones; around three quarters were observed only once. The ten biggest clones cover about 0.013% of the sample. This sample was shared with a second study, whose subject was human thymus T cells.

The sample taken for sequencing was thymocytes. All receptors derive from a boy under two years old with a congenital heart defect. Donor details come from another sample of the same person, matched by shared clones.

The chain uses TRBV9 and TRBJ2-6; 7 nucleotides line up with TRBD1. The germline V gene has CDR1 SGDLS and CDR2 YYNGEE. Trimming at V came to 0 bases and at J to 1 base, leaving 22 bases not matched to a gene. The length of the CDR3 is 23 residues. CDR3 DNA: TGTGCCAGCAGCGTAGGCGTCAGACTCCCATTAGGACAGGAGGATTCTGGGGCCAACGTCCTGACTTTC. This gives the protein CASSVGVRLPLGQEDSGANVLTF.

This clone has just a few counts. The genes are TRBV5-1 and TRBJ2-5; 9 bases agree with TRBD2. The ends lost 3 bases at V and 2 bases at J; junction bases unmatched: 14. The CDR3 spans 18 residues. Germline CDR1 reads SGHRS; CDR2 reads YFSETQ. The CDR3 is CASSSPPTSGQGQETQYF. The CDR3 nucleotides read TGCGCCAGCAGCTCTCCCCCGACTAGCGGCCAAGGGCAAGAGACCCAGTACTTC.

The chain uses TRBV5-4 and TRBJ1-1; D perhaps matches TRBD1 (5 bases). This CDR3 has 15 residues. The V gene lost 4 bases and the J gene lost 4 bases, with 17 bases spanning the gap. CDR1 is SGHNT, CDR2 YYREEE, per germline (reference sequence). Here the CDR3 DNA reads TGTGCCAGCAGCCTTGAGGTGGACGGGGGCACTGAAGCTTTCTTT. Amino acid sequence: CASSLEVDGGTEAFF.

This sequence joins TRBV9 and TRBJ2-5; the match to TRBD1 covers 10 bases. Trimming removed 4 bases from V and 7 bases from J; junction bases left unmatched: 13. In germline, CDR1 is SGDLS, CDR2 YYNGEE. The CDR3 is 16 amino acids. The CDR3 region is CASSPVPGQGIGTQYF. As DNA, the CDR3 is TGTGCCAGCAGCCCCGTCCCGGGACAGGGGATCGGGACCCAGTACTTC.

The CDR3 nucleotides read TGTGCCACCAGCCCGGCAGGGGAAGATGGCTACACCTTC. As protein: CATSPAGEDGYTF. J is TRBJ1-2 and V is TRBV15, with a weak D call TRBD1 (6 bases). The germline V gene encodes CDR1 LNHNV and CDR2 YYDKDF (reference sequence). There are 13 residues in the CDR3. V lost 5 bases, J lost 6 bases, and 13 bases lay in between.

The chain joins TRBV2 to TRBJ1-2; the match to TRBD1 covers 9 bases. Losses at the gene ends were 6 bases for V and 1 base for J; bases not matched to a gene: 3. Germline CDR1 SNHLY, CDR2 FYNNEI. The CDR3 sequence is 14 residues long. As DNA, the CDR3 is TGTGCCAGCAGGGGACAGGGCCTTAACTATGGCTACACCTTC. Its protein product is CASRGQGLNYGYTF. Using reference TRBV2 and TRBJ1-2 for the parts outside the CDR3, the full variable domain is EPEVTQTPSHQVTQMGQEVILRCVPISNHLYFYWYRQILGQKVEFLVSFYNNEISEKSEIFDDQFSVERPDGSNFTLKIRSTKLEDSAMYFCASRGQGLNYGYTFGSGTRLTVV.

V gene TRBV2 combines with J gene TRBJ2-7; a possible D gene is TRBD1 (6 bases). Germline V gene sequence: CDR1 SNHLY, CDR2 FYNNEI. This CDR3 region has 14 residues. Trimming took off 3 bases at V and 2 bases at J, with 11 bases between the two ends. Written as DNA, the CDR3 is TGTGCCAGCAGTGAGCGGACAGAAACCTACGAGCAGTACTTC. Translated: CASSERTETYEQYF.

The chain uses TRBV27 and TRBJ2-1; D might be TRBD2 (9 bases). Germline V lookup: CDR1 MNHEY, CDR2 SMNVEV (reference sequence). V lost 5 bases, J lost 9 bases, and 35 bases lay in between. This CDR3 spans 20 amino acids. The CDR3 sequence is CASSPGGQGREREACCEQFF. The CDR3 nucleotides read TGTGCCAGCAGTCCCGGAGGACAGGGAAGGGAGCGGGAGGCTTGTTGTGAGCAGTTCTTC.

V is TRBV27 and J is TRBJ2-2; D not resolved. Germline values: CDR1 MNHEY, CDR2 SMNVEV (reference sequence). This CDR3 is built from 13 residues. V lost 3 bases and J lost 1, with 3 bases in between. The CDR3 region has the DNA TGTGCCAGCAGTTTCCAGAACACCGGGGAGCTGTTTTTT. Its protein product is CASSFQNTGELFF.

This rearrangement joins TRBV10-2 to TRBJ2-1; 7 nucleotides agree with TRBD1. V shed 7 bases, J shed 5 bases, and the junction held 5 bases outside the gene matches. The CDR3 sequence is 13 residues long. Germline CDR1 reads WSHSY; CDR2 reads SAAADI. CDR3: CASKGQINNEQFF. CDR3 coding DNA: TGCGCCAGCAAGGGACAGATAAACAATGAGCAGTTCTTC.

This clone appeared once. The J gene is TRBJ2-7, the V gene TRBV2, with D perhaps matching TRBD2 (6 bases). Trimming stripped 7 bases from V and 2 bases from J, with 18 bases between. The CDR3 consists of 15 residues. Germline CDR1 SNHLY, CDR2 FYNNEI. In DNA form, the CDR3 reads TGTGCCAGCAAGACCCCACCCGGGGGTCCCTACGAGCAGTACTTC. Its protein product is CASKTPPGGPYEQYF. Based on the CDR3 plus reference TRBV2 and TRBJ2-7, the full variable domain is EPEVTQTPSHQVTQMGQEVILRCVPISNHLYFYWYRQILGQKVEFLVSFYNNEISEKSEIFDDQFSVERPDGSNFTLKIRSTKLEDSAMYFCASKTPPGGPYEQYFGPGTRLTVT.

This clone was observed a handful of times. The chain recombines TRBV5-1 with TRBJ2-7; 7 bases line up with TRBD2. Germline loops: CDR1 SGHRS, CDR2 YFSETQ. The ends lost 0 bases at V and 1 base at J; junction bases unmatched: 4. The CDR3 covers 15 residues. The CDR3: CASSLGPSGSYEQYF. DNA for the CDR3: TGCGCCAGCAGCTTGGGACCTAGCGGTTCCTACGAGCAGTACTTC. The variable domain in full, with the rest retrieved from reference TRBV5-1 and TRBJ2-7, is KAGVTQTPRYLIKTRGQQVTLSCSPISGHRSVSWYQQTPGQGLQFLFEYFSETQRNKGNFPGRFSGRQFSNSRSEMNVSTLELGDSALYLCASSLGPSGSYEQYFGPGTRLTVT.

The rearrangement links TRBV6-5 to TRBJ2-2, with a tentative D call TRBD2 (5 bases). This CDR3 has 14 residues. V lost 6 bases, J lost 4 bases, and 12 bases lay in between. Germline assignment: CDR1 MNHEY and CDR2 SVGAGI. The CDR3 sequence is CASSPPSGTGELFF. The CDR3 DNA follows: TGTGCCAGCAGCCCTCCGAGCGGCACCGGGGAGCTGTTTTTT.

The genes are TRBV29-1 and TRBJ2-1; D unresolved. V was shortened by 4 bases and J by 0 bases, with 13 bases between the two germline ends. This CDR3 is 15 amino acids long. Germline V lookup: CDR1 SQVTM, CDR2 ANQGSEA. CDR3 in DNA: TGCAGCGTTGTATGGTCGGAGCTCTCCTACAATGAGCAGTTCTTC. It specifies CSVVWSELSYNEQFF.

CDR3 amino acids: CASSPRTVGDYGYTF. In DNA form, the CDR3 reads TGTGCCAGCAGCCCGAGGACAGTAGGGGACTATGGCTACACCTTC. This chain joins TRBV5-5 and TRBJ1-2; possible D gene TRBD1, 6 bases. V was clipped by 4 bases and J by 3 bases, with 16 bases between them. The CDR3 covers 15 residues. Germline CDR1 reads SGHKS; CDR2 reads YYEKEE (reference sequence).

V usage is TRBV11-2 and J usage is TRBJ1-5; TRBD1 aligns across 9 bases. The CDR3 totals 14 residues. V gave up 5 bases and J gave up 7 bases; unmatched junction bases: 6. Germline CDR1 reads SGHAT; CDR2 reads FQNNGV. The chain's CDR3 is CASSLNRGHQPQHF. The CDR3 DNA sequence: TGTGCCAGCAGCCTTAACAGGGGGCACCAGCCCCAGCATTTT.

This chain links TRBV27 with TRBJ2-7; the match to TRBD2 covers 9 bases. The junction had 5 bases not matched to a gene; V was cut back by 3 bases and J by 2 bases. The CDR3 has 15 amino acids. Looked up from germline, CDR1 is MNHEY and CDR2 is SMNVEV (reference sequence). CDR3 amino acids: CASSFGGRGTYEQYF. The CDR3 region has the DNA TGTGCCAGCAGTTTTGGCGGGAGGGGGACCTACGAGCAGTACTTC.